These 17 T cell receptor beta chains were all obtained from the same sample, sequenced in a study of blood T cells in healthy people across ages. It was with a sample-barcoded 5' primer and a J-beta primer mix that a second PCR of about 6 to 12 cycles was run. TCRdb passed the 5' RACE reads through MiXCR, listing each CDR3 protein once. The sample contains roughly 900,000 distinct CDR3 sequences, roughly 52% of which appear only once. The sample taken for sequencing was blood. The receptors were gathered from a man in his thirties or forties in good health.

This clonotype was counted a single time. The chain has TRBV5-1 and TRBJ2-5; 7 bases align to TRBD1. V trimming: 2 bases; J trimming: 3 bases; junction bases outside the gene matches: 1. CDR3 size: 13 residues. Germline V gene data show CDR1 as SGHRS and CDR2 as YFSETQ. The CDR3 region has the DNA TGCGCCAGCAGCTTCCAGGGGGAAGAGACCCAGTACTTC. It encodes CASSFQGEETQYF. The full variable domain, with the rest looked up from reference TRBV5-1 and TRBJ2-5, is KAGVTQTPRYLIKTRGQQVTLSCSPISGHRSVSWYQQTPGQGLQFLFEYFSETQRNKGNFPGRFSGRQFSNSRSEMNVSTLELGDSALYLCASSFQGEETQYFGPGTRLLVL.

V usage is TRBV2 and J usage is TRBJ2-5; TRBD2 agrees at 13 bases. The CDR3 sequence is 15 residues long. CDR1 is SNHLY and CDR2 is FYNNEI in the germline V gene. With V trimmed by 4 bases and J by 4 bases, 3 bases remained unmatched. CDR3 in amino acids: CASSVTSGGAETQYF. The CDR3 DNA reads as TGTGCCAGCAGTGTAACTAGCGGGGGGGCAGAGACCCAGTACTTC.

This clonotype was observed a single time. The genes are TRBV7-3 and TRBJ2-7, with a possible D match to TRBD1 (6 bases). The CDR3 has 14 amino acids. Trimming stripped 5 bases from V and 8 bases from J, with 19 bases between. Germline V gene lookup returns CDR1 SGHTA and CDR2 FQGTGA. CDR3 loop: CASSPNPDSLKQYF. The CDR3 bases are TGTGCCAGCAGCCCGAACCCGGACAGTCTTAAGCAGTACTTC.

The rearrangement links TRBV30 to TRBJ2-5; D is perhaps TRBD1 (6 bases). The J call could be wrong; TRBJ2-7 is a better fit for the DNA end. Germline CDR1 is GTSNPN and CDR2 is SVGIG (reference sequence). This CDR3 is built from 13 residues. The CDR3 bases are TGTGCCTGGAGTAGGGACACACGGTACGAGCAGTACTTC. Its translation is CAWSRDTRYEQYF.

CDR3 in DNA: TGTGCCAGCAGCCAAAGAGTGGAATCCACCACTGAAGCTTTCTTT. Translation: CASSQRVESTTEAFF. The V gene is TRBV14, the J gene TRBJ1-1; D is ambiguous. The CDR3 runs 15 residues. In germline, CDR1 is SGHDN, CDR2 FVKESK. Trimming pared 2 bases from V and 4 bases from J, leaving 14 bases between.

The rearrangement links TRBV7-2 to TRBJ1-2; D is unresolved. This CDR3 region has 12 residues. Trimming stripped 0 bases from V and 8 bases from J, with 7 bases between. Germline CDR1 and CDR2: SGHTA and FQGNSA. The CDR3 DNA reads as TGTGCCAGCAGCTTAGCAGGGAGGGGCTACACCTTC. This gives the protein CASSLAGRGYTF.

To note about this clonotype: A read error may explain this, as a much larger clone is one base away. This chain links TRBV29-1 with TRBJ2-3; 9 bases fit TRBD2. V trimming: 7 bases; J trimming: 6 bases; junction bases outside the gene matches: 14. This CDR3 contains 15 residues. Germline V gene sequence: CDR1 SQVTM, CDR2 ANQGSEA. The CDR3 reads CSDVRAGLAFDTQYF. CDR3 bases: TGCAGCGACGTGAGGGCGGGACTAGCTTTTGATACGCAGTATTTT.

The chain joins TRBV6-5 to TRBJ1-2; no firm D call. Germline lookup yields CDR1 MNHEY and CDR2 SVGAGI. The CDR3 has 13 residues. V was trimmed by 5 bases and J by 1 base, leaving 8 bases between them. CDR3 amino acids: CASSDEINYGYTF. In DNA, the CDR3 is TGTGCCAGCAGTGACGAAATTAACTATGGCTACACCTTC.

The chain recombines TRBV4-3 with TRBJ2-1; D is ambiguous. The closer fit of TRBJ2-7 to the DNA end suggests the J call may be wrong. The CDR3 loop spans 17 amino acids. Germline V gives CDR1 LGHNA, CDR2 YSLEER. The CDR3 here is CASSQDGPVSSYNEQYF. The DNA for the CDR3 is TGCGCCAGCAGCCAAGATGGCCCTGTGAGCTCCTACAATGAGCAGTACTTC.

Only a few counts were recorded for this clonotype. V and J are TRBV13 and TRBJ1-2; 11 bases are a match to TRBD1. There are 14 residues in the CDR3. Trimming removed 5 bases from V and 8 bases from J; junction bases left unmatched: 7. Looked up from germline, CDR1 is PRHDT and CDR2 is FYEKMQ (reference sequence). As DNA, the CDR3 is TGTGCCAGCAGCAACTCGGACAGGGGGCACGGCTACACCTTC. Residues: CASSNSDRGHGYTF.

This rearrangement joins TRBV7-3 to TRBJ2-3; D unclear. The J call may be faulty, since TRBJ2-5 better matches the DNA end. From germline, CDR1 is SGHTA and CDR2 FQGTGA. This CDR3 has 12 amino acids. The CDR3 region is CASSLVSGTQYF. The CDR3 DNA sequence: TGTGCCAGCAGCTTAGTTTCAGGGACCCAGTACTTC.

This clonotype occurred once. CDR3 sequence (DNA): TGTGCCAGCAGTTTTCCCAGGCACAATCAGCCCCAGCATTTT. Translating gives CASSFPRHNQPQHF. The chain carries TRBV28 and TRBJ1-5; D remains unclear. Germline V lookup: CDR1 MDHEN, CDR2 SYDVKM. The CDR3 has 14 residues. Trimming took 3 bases from V and 3 from J, leaving 9 bases between them.

The genes are TRBV5-1 and TRBJ2-5; D is unclear. V gave up 2 bases and J gave up 1 base, with 9 bases separating them. CDR1 SGHRS and CDR2 YFSETQ come from the germline V gene. The CDR3 spans 14 residues. The CDR3 is CASSFSNSQETQYF. The CDR3 region has the DNA TGCGCCAGCAGCTTTTCAAACAGCCAAGAGACCCAGTACTTC.

The table lists this clonotype with a few counts. The chain joins TRBV6-5 to TRBJ2-2, with 12 positions matching TRBD1. This CDR3 comprises 14 residues. Germline V gives CDR1 MNHEY, CDR2 SVGAGI. V dropped 8 bases and J dropped 7; count of bases not matched to a gene: 5. The CDR3 DNA is TGTGCCAGCGGGACAGGGGGCGATGGCGGGGAGCTGTTTTTT. Translation: CASGTGGDGGELFF.

CDR3 sequence: CASSQSGRPADTQYF. In DNA, the CDR3 is TGTGCCAGCAGCCAATCAGGGAGGCCAGCAGATACGCAGTATTTT. The chain uses TRBV3-1 and TRBJ2-3, with D tentatively TRBD2 (6 bases). V lost 2 bases, J lost 4 bases, and 13 bases lay in between. The CDR3 loop spans 15 amino acids. The V gene's germline CDR1 is LGHDT and CDR2 YNNKEL (reference sequence).

This clonotype was observed a few times. The V gene is TRBV5-6, the J gene TRBJ2-7; a weak D match, TRBD2 (5 bases). This CDR3 comprises 15 residues. Between the trimmed V and J ends, which lost 4 bases and 2 bases, there was a span of 16 bases. Per the germline V gene, CDR1 is SGHDT and CDR2 is YYEEEE. The CDR3 loop is CASSTKAAAAYEQYF. In DNA, the CDR3 is TGTGCCAGCAGCACAAAAGCGGCGGCAGCCTACGAGCAGTACTTC.

This clonotype was counted a few times. The chain has TRBV29-1 and TRBJ2-2, with D unresolved. Germline loops: CDR1 SQVTM, CDR2 ANQGSEA. The V end was cut by 7 bases, the J end by 3 bases, with 9 bases between. The CDR3 runs to 12 residues. The CDR3 is CSALGHTGELFF. In DNA, the CDR3 is TGCAGCGCCTTAGGACACACCGGGGAGCTGTTTTTT.